Listed below are T cell receptor beta chains from one sample, sequenced in a study of identifying expanded T cells in peripheral blood. Clones were sequenced by immunoSEQ multiplex PCR, and TCRdb holds only the in-frame ones, with some missing. The sample yields 90,000 to 110,000 clones, approximately 90% seen once. Input material: blood. The receptors stem from a person aged 18 to 75 in good health. CDR3s leave out the opening cysteine and the closing phenylalanine or tryptophan.

j_gene	v_gene	CDR3aa
TRBJ1-5	TRBV29-1	SVGSPTGASQPQH
TRBJ1-5	TRBV7-2	ASSLQGQGLQPQH
TRBJ1-1	TRBV7-3	ASSHAGNTEAF
TRBJ2-1	TRBV6-5	ASSYSGQDNEQF
TRBJ2-6	TRBV7-3	ASSLTGSGANVLT
TRBJ2-2	TRBV6-6	ASSYRDSSTGELF
TRBJ1-5	TRBV28	ASRESNQPQH
TRBJ1-5	TRBV6-6	ASSTFNRGNNQPQH
TRBJ1-1	TRBV6-5	ASSTGLQAEAF
TRBJ2-7	TRBV9	ASSVSGRTDEQY
TRBJ2-4	TRBV5-5	ASIRRSGAKNIQY
TRBJ2-7	TRBV5-1	ASTRSGTDYGEQY
TRBJ1-1	TRBV7-8	ASSLASGTEAF
TRBJ2-6	TRBV5-6	ASSLALLVTVSGANVLT
TRBJ2-5	TRBV11-2	ASSRTSGAQETQY
TRBJ2-6	TRBV7-3	ASSLGSGANVLT
TRBJ2-7	TRBV27	ATRWTDSSYEQY
TRBJ2-7	TRBV18	ASSPQGVENEQY
TRBJ2-1	TRBV7-9	ASSLAITGGYNEQF
TRBJ2-5	TRBV5-4	ASSLEAQETQY
TRBJ1-2	TRBV14	ASSQVPGQRYGYT
TRBJ2-2	TRBV5-1	ASSREGQGGGWTGELF
TRBJ1-6	TRBV7-9	ASSLAGTVDSPLH
TRBJ1-4	TRBV28	ASSFPGNEKLF
TRBJ2-1	TRBV9	ASSVEVEYNQF
TRBJ2-3	TRBV9	ASSGSAGWADTQY
TRBJ1-5	TRBV10-1	ASSEQTGSQPQH
TRBJ2-1	TRBV2	ASSEDSSYNEQF
TRBJ1-1	TRBV30	AWGSGRTGDAF
TRBJ1-2	TRBV20-1	SARQGYGYT
TRBJ2-5	TRBV5-8	ASSPASGTVNQETQY
TRBJ2-5	TRBV7-9	ASSLNQRGGHETQY
TRBJ2-1	TRBV4-1	ASSSGRRTSGVSSYNEQF
TRBJ2-7	TRBV7-3	ASSLSMVSGTYEQY
TRBJ2-3	TRBV5-1	ASSSAVVTTDTQY
TRBJ1-1	TRBV6-5	ASSVLRYTEAF
TRBJ2-2	TRBV12-5	ASGSGNTGELF
TRBJ2-1	TRBV2	ASSTGLATNNEQF
TRBJ2-5	TRBV7-2	ASSRPGRYQETQY
TRBJ1-5	TRBV19	ASSTGQYSNQPQH
TRBJ2-5	TRBV7-2	ASSSGTSGGARWETQY
TRBJ2-7	TRBV18	ASSPRRDRSYEQY
TRBJ2-7	TRBV7-8	ASSFRTGIYEQY
TRBJ2-7	TRBV7-2	ASSLAAGDEQY
TRBJ1-6	TRBV5-6	ASSLVGEGSPLH
TRBJ1-5	TRBV30	AWSAREGLNQPQH
TRBJ2-7	TRBV30	AWTDDTTYEQY
TRBJ2-5	TRBV4-1	ASSQLGVETQY